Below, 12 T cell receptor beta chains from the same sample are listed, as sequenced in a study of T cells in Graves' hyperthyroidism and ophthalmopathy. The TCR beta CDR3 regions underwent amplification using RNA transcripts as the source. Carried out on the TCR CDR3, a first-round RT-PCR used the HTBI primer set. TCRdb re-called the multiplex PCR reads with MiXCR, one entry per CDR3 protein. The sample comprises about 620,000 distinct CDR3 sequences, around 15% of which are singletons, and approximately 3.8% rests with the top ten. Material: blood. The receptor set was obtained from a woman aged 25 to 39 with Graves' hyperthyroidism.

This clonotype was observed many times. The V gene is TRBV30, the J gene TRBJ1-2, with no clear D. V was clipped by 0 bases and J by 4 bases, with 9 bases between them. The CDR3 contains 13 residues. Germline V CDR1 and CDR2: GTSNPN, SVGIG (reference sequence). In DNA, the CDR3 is TGTGCCTGGAGTGTACAGACGATCTATGGCTACACCTTC. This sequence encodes CAWSVQTIYGYTF.

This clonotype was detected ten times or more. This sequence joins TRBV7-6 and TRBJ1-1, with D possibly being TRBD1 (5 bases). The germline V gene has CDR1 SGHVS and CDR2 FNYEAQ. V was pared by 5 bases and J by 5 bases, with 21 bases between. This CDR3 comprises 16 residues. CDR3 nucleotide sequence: TGTGCCAGCAGCCAGGTCTTTGGGGGGTCTTTAACTGAAGCTTTCTTT. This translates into CASSQVFGGSLTEAFF.

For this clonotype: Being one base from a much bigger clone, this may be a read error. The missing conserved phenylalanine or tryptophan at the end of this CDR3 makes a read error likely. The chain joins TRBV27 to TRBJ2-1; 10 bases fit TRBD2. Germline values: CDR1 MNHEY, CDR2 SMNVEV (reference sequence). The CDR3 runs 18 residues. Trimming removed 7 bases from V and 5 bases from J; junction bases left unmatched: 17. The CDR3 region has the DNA TGTGCCAGCACAACTTACCTACGGACTAGCGGCCTCAACAATGAGCAGTTCTCC. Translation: CASTTYLRTSGLNNEQFS.

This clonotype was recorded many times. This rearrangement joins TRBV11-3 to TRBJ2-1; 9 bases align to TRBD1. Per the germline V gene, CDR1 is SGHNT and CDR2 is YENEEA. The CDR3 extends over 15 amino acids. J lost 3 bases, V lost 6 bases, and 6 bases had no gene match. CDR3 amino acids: CASRVQGASYNEQFF. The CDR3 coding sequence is TGTGCCAGCAGGGTACAGGGGGCAAGCTACAATGAGCAGTTCTTC.

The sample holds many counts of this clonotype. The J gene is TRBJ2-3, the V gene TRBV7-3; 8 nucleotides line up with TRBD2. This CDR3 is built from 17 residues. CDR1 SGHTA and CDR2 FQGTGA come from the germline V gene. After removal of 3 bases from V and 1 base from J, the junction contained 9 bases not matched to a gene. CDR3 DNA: TGTGCCAGCAGCTTCCTCCCCCGAGCGGGAGGCACAGATACGCAGTATTTT. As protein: CASSFLPRAGGTDTQYF.

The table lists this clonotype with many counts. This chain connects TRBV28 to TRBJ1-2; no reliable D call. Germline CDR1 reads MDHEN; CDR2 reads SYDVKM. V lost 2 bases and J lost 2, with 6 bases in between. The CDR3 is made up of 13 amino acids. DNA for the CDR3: TGTGCCAGCAGTTTAATTATGAACTATGGCTACACCTTC. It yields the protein CASSLIMNYGYTF.

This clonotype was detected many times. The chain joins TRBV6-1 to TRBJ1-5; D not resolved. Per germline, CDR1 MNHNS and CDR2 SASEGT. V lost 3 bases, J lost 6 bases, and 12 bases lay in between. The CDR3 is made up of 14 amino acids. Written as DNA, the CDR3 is TGTGCCAGCAGTGACCCGAGCTTAGGTCAGCCCCAGCATTTT. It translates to CASSDPSLGQPQHF.

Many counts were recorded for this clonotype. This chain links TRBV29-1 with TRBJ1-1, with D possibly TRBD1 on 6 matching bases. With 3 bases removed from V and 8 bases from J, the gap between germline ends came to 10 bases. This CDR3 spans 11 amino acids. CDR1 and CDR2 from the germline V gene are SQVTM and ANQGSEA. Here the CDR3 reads CSVDWGTEAFF. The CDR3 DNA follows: TGCAGCGTTGATTGGGGGACAGAAGCTTTCTTT.

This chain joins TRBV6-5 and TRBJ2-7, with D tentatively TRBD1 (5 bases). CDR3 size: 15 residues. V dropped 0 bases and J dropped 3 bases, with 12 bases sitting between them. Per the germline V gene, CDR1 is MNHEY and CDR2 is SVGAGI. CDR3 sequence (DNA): TGTGCCAGCAGTTACTCGCAGGGCAGGAACTACGAGCAGTACTTC. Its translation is CASSYSQGRNYEQYF.

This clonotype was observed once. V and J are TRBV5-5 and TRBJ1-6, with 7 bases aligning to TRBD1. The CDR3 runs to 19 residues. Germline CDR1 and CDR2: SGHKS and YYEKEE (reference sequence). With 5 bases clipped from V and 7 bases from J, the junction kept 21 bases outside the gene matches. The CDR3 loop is CASRGGGEWREKRNSPLHF. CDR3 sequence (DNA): TGTGCCAGCAGAGGAGGGGGCGAATGGAGGGAGAAACGGAATTCACCCCTCCACTTT.

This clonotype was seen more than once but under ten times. CDR3 loop: CASSPHPSSGSSYEQYF. CDR3 sequence (DNA): TGTGCCAGCAGCCCCCACCCCTCTAGCGGGAGCTCCTACGAGCAGTACTTC. This chain connects TRBV9 to TRBJ2-7; 10 nucleotides align to TRBD2. The germline gives CDR1 SGDLS, CDR2 YYNGEE. J was trimmed by 0 bases and V by 4 bases; bases with no gene match: 10. CDR3 length equals 17 residues.

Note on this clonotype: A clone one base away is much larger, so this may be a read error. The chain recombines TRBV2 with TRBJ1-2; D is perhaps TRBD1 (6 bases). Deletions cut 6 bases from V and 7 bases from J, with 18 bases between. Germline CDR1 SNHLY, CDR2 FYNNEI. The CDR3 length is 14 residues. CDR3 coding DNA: TGTGCCAGCAGCCGGGGAGGGGGAGGCTGTGGCTACACCTTC. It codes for CASSRGGGGCGYTF. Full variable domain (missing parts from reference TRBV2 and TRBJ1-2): EPEVTQTPSHQVTQMGQEVILRCVPISNHLYFYWYRQILGQKVEFLVSFYNNEISEKSEIFDDQFSVERPDGSNFTLKIRSTKLEDSAMYFCASSRGGGGCGYTFGSGTRLTVV.